Sequencing of this TCR beta chain was carried out in a study of brain T cells in children with intractable seizures. Time point noted: blood from clinic visit 5 months post-surgery; TSC patient then seizure free. The sequenced cases were selected for having the highest brain T cell transcript signatures. Clones were sequenced by immunoSEQ multiplex PCR, and TCRdb holds only the in-frame ones, with some missing. This table holds approximately 330,000 clones, approximately 93% found once. V shed 3 bases and J shed 1 base, with 19 bases lying between them. The CDR3 is 17 amino acids. The germline V gene has CDR1 MNHEY and CDR2 SMNVEV (reference sequence).

This rearrangement joins TRBV27 to TRBJ2-7; D might be TRBD1 (7 bases). The sample consisted of peripheral blood, taken roughly 5 months after surgery. The sequence was collected from a boy under two years old with tuberous sclerosis and intractable seizures. CDR3 nucleotide sequence: TGTGCCAGCAGTTTTAAGCATGGAGGGGGCACGTCCTACGAGCAGTACTTC. Amino acids: CASSFKHGGGTSYEQYF.